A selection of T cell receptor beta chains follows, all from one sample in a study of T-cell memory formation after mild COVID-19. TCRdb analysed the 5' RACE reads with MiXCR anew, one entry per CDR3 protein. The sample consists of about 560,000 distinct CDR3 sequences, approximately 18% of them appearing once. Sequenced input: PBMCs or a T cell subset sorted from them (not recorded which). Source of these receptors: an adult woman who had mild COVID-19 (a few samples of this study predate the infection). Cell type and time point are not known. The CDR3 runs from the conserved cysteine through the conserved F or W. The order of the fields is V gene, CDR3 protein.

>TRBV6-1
CASSGNGVETQYF
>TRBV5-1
CASSLVLGGQATEAFF
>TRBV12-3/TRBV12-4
CASSNRGLGSPLHF
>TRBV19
CASSPIAGGYNEQFF
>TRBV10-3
CAISERASNEQFF
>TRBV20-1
CSASVKMWGPPSYEQYF
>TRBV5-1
CASSLGPDEGFNIQYF
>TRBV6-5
CASSEGSTQYF
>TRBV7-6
CASSLTRPRERGWEKLFF
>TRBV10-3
CAIMGFRGTGELFF
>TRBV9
CASSGRDSQETQYF
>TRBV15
CATSSLGGETQYF
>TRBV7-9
CASSSQGNQPQHF
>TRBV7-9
CASSFPAPGEPQHF
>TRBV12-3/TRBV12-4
CASSLGRGGPRYF
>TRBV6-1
CATREGQIYSNQPQHF
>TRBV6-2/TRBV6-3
CASDLSGDQPQHF
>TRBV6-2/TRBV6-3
CASSRGLAGMNRAGELFF